The T cell receptor (beta chain) described here comes from a study of long-term antiretroviral therapy in people with HIV. Concerning this clone itself: The antigen is undetermined.

Study outcomes and limitations: Among HIV repertoires, CDR3 length ranges were narrower than those of controls.

J was trimmed by 9 bases and V by 4 bases; bases with no gene match: 0. The germline gives CDR1 ENHRY, CDR2 SYGVKD. CDR3 length: 11 residues. Running of the v3.0 immunoSEQ assay took place at survey level. Profiled with immunoSEQ multiplex PCR; TCRdb holds only in-frame clones, not every one. The sample yields 45,000 or so clones, about 95% seen once. This rearrangement joins TRBV10-3 to TRBJ2-7, with 10 bases that match TRBD1. Sequenced material: unsorted PBMCs, taken around 9.2 years after starting antiretroviral therapy. This TCR derives from a man aged 25-40 years with HIV. The CDR3 bases are TGTGCCATCAGTGGGGACAGGGGGCAGTACTTC. Translated, it gives CAISGDRGQYF.